These 24 T cell receptor beta chains were sequenced from one sample in a study of T cell responses to AZD1222 COVID-19 vaccine. TCRdb's table, derived via immunoSEQ multiplex PCR, lists solely in-frame clones and lacks some. Of about 140,000 clones listed, about 91% are singletons. Sequenced here: peripheral blood, sampled on day 0 of AZD1222 vaccination. Receptor source: an adult in good health.

The chain is built from TRBV2 and TRBJ1-5; D is ambiguous. V was clipped by 5 bases and J by 0 bases, with 5 bases between them. The CDR3 is 13 amino acids. Germline V CDR1 and CDR2: SNHLY, FYNNEI. The CDR3 DNA reads TGTGCCAGCAGTCCTTATAGCAATCAGCCCCAGCATTTT. Protein: CASSPYSNQPQHF.

This clone has just one count. J is TRBJ1-2 and V is TRBV5-1; 7 bases match TRBD1. The length of the CDR3 is 15 residues. Trimming removed 4 bases from V and 3 bases from J; junction bases left unmatched: 9. CDR1 is SGHRS, CDR2 YFSETQ, per germline. The CDR3 DNA reads TGCGCCAGCAGCCGAAGGGGACAGACATACTATGGCTACACCTTC. Protein product: CASSRRGQTYYGYTF.

Written as DNA, the CDR3 is TGTGCCAGCAGCCAAGGACTATCGGGCAGGAGAAGAATGAACACTGAAGCTTTCTTT. This translates into CASSQGLSGRRRMNTEAFF. J is TRBJ1-1 and V is TRBV3-1 (or the pseudogene TRBV3-2); D is uncertain. The CDR3 is 19 amino acids. V gave up 1 base and J gave up 0 bases, with 21 bases separating them. Germline V gives CDR1 LGHDT, CDR2 YNNKEL (reference sequence).

This rearrangement joins TRBV6-5 to TRBJ2-7; no clear D gene. The CDR3 spans 15 residues. The germline gives CDR1 MNHEY, CDR2 SVGAGI. Trimming left V 0 bases short and J 0 bases short, with 9 bases between. The CDR3 spells CASSYSGHSSYEQYF. The CDR3 bases are TGTGCCAGCAGTTACTCGGGCCATAGCTCCTACGAGCAGTACTTC.

The gene calls are TRBV7-9 and TRBJ1-1; TRBD1 aligns across 11 bases. Trimming removed 5 bases from V and 4 bases from J; junction bases left unmatched: 9. The CDR3 contains 16 residues. The germline V gene has CDR1 SEHNR and CDR2 FQNEAQ (reference sequence). DNA of the CDR3: TGTGCCAGCAGCCCCCGGACAGGGGGCTCTTCCACTGAAGCTTTCTTT. Protein: CASSPRTGGSSTEAFF. Drawing the rest from reference TRBV7-9 and TRBJ1-1, the complete variable domain is DTGVSQNPRHKITKRGQNVTFRCDPISEHNRLYWYRQTLGQGPEFLTYFQNEAQLEKSRLLSDRFSAERPKGSFSTLEIQRTEQGDSAMYLCASSPRTGGSSTEAFFGQGTRLTVV.

The gene calls are TRBV12-3 or TRBV12-4 and TRBJ2-3; D is unclear. CDR3 length: 13 amino acids. Between the trimmed V and J ends, which lost 6 bases and 6 bases, there was a span of 13 bases. This chain's CDR3 is CASSQSGPDTQYF. CDR3 DNA: TGTGCCAGCAGCCAATCCGGCCCGGATACGCAGTATTTT.

The chain carries TRBV27 and TRBJ2-2, with D possibly TRBD1 on 5 matching bases. This CDR3 region has 15 residues. Trimming took off 2 bases at V and 4 bases at J, with 11 bases between the two ends. The germline gives CDR1 MNHEY, CDR2 SMNVEV (reference sequence). CDR3 DNA: TGTGCCAGCAGTTTAGGCAGGGCGAGCACCGGGGAGCTGTTTTTT. This codes for CASSLGRASTGELFF.

The chain links TRBV5-1 to TRBJ2-2, with TRBD2 matching over 7 bases. The CDR3 is 15 amino acids. Germline V lookup: CDR1 SGHRS, CDR2 YFSETQ. V shed 6 bases, J shed 4 bases, and the junction held 9 bases outside the gene matches. This chain's CDR3 is CASIQTSLGTGELFF. CDR3 coding DNA: TGCGCCAGCATCCAGACTAGCTTGGGCACCGGGGAGCTGTTTTTT.

Here the CDR3 reads CASSLGAPGVTEAFF. The CDR3 bases are TGCGCCAGCAGCTTGGGTGCTCCGGGAGTAACTGAAGCTTTCTTT. The chain has TRBV5-1 and TRBJ1-1; D unclear. This CDR3 contains 15 residues. The ends were cut back, 0 bases at V and 5 bases at J, with 14 bases in the middle. Germline values: CDR1 SGHRS, CDR2 YFSETQ.

The gene calls are TRBV2 and TRBJ1-4; D perhaps matches TRBD1 (6 bases). The CDR3 covers 15 residues. From germline, CDR1 is SNHLY and CDR2 FYNNEI. V lost 6 bases, J lost 7 bases, and 18 bases lay in between. The DNA for the CDR3 is TGTGCCAGCAGCCCCCAAGGGGGGGATGGTGAAAAACTGTTTTTT. Its translation: CASSPQGGDGEKLFF. The full variable domain, rest sourced from reference TRBV2 and TRBJ1-4, is EPEVTQTPSHQVTQMGQEVILRCVPISNHLYFYWYRQILGQKVEFLVSFYNNEISEKSEIFDDQFSVERPDGSNFTLKIRSTKLEDSAMYFCASSPQGGDGEKLFFGSGTQLSVL.

The V call is TRBV5-6, the J call TRBJ1-1, with unresolved D. Trimming stripped 1 base from V and 4 bases from J, with 11 bases between. The CDR3 consists of 14 residues. Per germline, CDR1 SGHDT and CDR2 YYEEEE. The CDR3 sequence: CASSLRYSVTEAFF. CDR3 DNA sequence: TGTGCCAGCAGCTTGCGGTATTCGGTCACTGAAGCTTTCTTT.

The V call is TRBV5-6, the J call TRBJ1-3, with D hard to call. The CDR3 is 14 residues long. Per germline, CDR1 SGHDT and CDR2 YYEEEE. V was shortened by 4 bases and J by 4 bases, with 12 bases between the two germline ends. The CDR3 DNA reads as TGTGCCAGCAGCCGAGGGATGGTGGGAAACACCATATATTTT. It yields the protein CASSRGMVGNTIYF.

The V gene is TRBV19, the J gene TRBJ1-3; D gene uncertain. Germline CDR1 is LNHDA and CDR2 is SQIVND (reference sequence). This CDR3 spans 14 amino acids. V was clipped by 7 bases and J by 7 bases, with 17 bases between them. CDR3 protein: CASIEGQSSNTIYF. For the CDR3, the DNA is TGTGCCAGTATCGAAGGGCAGTCGTCTAACACCATATATTTT.

This clone was observed once. The chain links TRBV3-1 (or the pseudogene TRBV3-2) to TRBJ2-7, with TRBD1 as a possible D gene (5 bases). This CDR3 region has 15 residues. The ends were cut back, 0 bases at V and 2 bases at J, with 11 bases in the middle. The germline CDR1 and CDR2 sequences are LGHDT and YNNKEL (reference sequence). The CDR3 DNA reads TGTGCCAGCAGCCAAGATTTTGCAGGGCCCTACGAGCAGTACTTC. This translates into CASSQDFAGPYEQYF.

This chain joins TRBV28 and TRBJ1-3; D uncertain. The V end was cut by 3 bases, the J end by 0 bases, with 24 bases between. The length of the CDR3 is 20 residues. CDR1 is MDHEN, CDR2 SYDVKM, per germline. The CDR3 loop reads CASSFARTVNPLRSGNTIYF. Here the CDR3 DNA reads TGTGCCAGCAGTTTTGCCAGGACGGTGAACCCCCTCCGCTCTGGAAACACCATATATTTT.

V usage is TRBV28 and J usage is TRBJ2-7; 7 bases map to TRBD1. The CDR3 is made up of 15 amino acids. The trim removed 3 bases at V and 0 bases at J, leaving 5 bases unmatched. The germline CDR1 and CDR2 sequences are MDHEN and SYDVKM. The CDR3 region has the DNA TGTGCCAGCAGTTTCTCAGGGACAGCCTCCTACGAGCAGTACTTC. Protein product: CASSFSGTASYEQYF.

The CDR3 loop is CASSFGTANTEAFF. The CDR3 DNA reads as TGTGCCAGCAGTTTCGGGACAGCTAACACTGAAGCTTTCTTT. The chain couples TRBV27 to TRBJ1-1; 7 bases line up with TRBD1. V shed 3 bases and J 2 bases; nucleotides not matched to a gene: 3. CDR1 is MNHEY and CDR2 is SMNVEV in the germline V gene (reference sequence). The length of the CDR3 is 14 residues.

This clone has only one observation. The V gene is TRBV5-1, the J gene TRBJ1-2; D unclear. V lost 0 bases, J lost 6 bases, and 12 bases lay in between. This CDR3 region has 14 residues. Germline CDR1 is SGHRS and CDR2 is YFSETQ. The CDR3 bases are TGCGCCAGCAGCTTGGGAGGGAGGGCGCATGGCTACACCTTC. This codes for CASSLGGRAHGYTF.

V usage is TRBV5-1 and J usage is TRBJ2-5; 9 bases line up with TRBD1. The CDR3 has 15 amino acids. The germline V gene has CDR1 SGHRS and CDR2 YFSETQ. Trimming took 4 bases from V and 5 from J; bases not matched to a gene: 9. CDR3: CASSPLTGGSETQYF. The CDR3 DNA reads as TGCGCCAGCAGCCCCCTTACAGGGGGCAGCGAGACCCAGTACTTC.

The J gene is TRBJ2-3, the V gene TRBV2, with D unresolved. Trimming stripped 7 bases from V and 4 bases from J, with 18 bases between. Germline CDR1 is SNHLY and CDR2 is FYNNEI. The CDR3 runs 15 residues. The CDR3 DNA sequence: TGTGCCAGCATTAGACCTTCGGGTTCGCCAGATACGCAGTATTTT. Protein: CASIRPSGSPDTQYF. Full variable domain (missing parts from reference TRBV2 and TRBJ2-3): EPEVTQTPSHQVTQMGQEVILRCVPISNHLYFYWYRQILGQKVEFLVSFYNNEISEKSEIFDDQFSVERPDGSNFTLKIRSTKLEDSAMYFCASIRPSGSPDTQYFGPGTRLTVL.

This chain uses TRBV15 with TRBJ1-2; 9 bases fit TRBD1. The junction had 12 bases not matched to a gene; V was cut back by 3 bases and J by 4 bases. Germline V gene sequence: CDR1 LNHNV, CDR2 YYDKDF (reference sequence). The CDR3 runs 17 residues. CDR3 DNA sequence: TGTGCCACCAGCAGTTCCGGGACAGGGCTCGACGGCTATGGCTACACCTTC. Amino acids: CATSSSGTGLDGYGYTF. Together with reference TRBV15 and TRBJ1-2, the CDR3 gives the full variable domain: DAMVIQNPRYQVTQFGKPVTLSCSQTLNHNVMYWYQQKSSQAPKLLFHYYDKDFNNEADTPDNFQSRRPNTSFCFLDIRSPGLGDTAMYLCATSSSGTGLDGYGYTFGSGTRLTVV.

The CDR3 DNA reads TGTGCCAGCAGCTTCGGACAGGGAAGCGCTGGAAACACCATATATTTT. It yields the protein CASSFGQGSAGNTIYF. The rearrangement links TRBV7-2 to TRBJ1-3, with TRBD1 matching 8 bases. The CDR3 length is 16 residues. Germline V gene sequence: CDR1 SGHTA, CDR2 FQGNSA. Trimming cost V 3 bases and J 2 bases; bases outside gene matches: 6. Using reference TRBV7-2 and TRBJ1-3 for the parts outside the CDR3, the full variable domain is GAGVSQSPSNKVTEKGKDVELRCDPISGHTALYWYRQSLGQGLEFLIYFQGNSAPDKSGLPSDRFSAERTGGSVSTLTIQRTQQEDSAVYLCASSFGQGSAGNTIYFGEGSWLTVV.

J is TRBJ2-7 and V is TRBV12-3 or TRBV12-4; the D is unclear. This CDR3 contains 13 residues. V was shortened by 3 bases and J by 0 bases, with 6 bases between the two germline ends. As DNA, the CDR3 is TGTGCCAGCAGTTTTACCCCCTCCTACGAGCAGTACTTC. Translation gives CASSFTPSYEQYF.

In nucleotides, the CDR3 is TGTGCCAGCAGTCGACAGGGGGCGGACACCGGGGAGCTGTTTTTT. This gives the protein CASSRQGADTGELFF. The genes are TRBV7-9 and TRBJ2-2, with 10 bases lining up with TRBD1. The CDR3 covers 15 residues. J gave up 3 bases and V 6 bases, and 4 bases lay outside the gene matches. Germline V lookup: CDR1 SEHNR, CDR2 FQNEAQ (reference sequence).